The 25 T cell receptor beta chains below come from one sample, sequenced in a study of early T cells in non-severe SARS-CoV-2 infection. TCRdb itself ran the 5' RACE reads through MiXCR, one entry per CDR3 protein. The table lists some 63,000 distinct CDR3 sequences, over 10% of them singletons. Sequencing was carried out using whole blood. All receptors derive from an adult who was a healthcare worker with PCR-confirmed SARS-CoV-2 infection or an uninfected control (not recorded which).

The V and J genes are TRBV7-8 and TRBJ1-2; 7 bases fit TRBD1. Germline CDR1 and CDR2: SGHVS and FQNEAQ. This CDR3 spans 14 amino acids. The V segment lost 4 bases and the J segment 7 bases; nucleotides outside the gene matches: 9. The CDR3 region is CASSSRQGGFGYTF. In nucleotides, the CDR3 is TGTGCCAGCAGCTCCCGACAGGGTGGATTTGGCTACACCTTC.

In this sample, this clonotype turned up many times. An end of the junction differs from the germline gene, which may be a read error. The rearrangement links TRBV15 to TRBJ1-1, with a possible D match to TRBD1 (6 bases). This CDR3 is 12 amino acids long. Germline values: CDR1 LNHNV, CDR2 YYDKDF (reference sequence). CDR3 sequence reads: CATSRVGGEVFF. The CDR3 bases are TGTGCCACCAGCAGAGTAGGGGGTGAAGTTTTCTTT.

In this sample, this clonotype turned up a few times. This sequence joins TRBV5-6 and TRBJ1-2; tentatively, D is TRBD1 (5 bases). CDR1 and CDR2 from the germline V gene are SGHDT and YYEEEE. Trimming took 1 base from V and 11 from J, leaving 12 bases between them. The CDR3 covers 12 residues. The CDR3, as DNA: TGTGCCAGCAGCTTGATTCAGGGCGAGTACACCTTC. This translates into CASSLIQGEYTF.

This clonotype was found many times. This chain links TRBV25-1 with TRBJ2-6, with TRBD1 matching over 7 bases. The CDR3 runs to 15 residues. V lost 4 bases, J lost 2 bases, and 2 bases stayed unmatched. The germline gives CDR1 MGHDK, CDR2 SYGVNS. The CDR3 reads CASSGQGAGANVLTF. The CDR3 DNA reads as TGTGCCAGCAGTGGTCAGGGGGCTGGGGCCAACGTCCTGACTTTC.

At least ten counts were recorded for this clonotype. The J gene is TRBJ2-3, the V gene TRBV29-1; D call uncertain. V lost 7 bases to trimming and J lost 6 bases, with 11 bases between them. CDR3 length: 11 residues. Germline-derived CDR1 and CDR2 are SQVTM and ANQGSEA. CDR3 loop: CSALLRDTQYF. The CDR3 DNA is TGCAGCGCCCTGCTCCGGGATACGCAGTATTTT.

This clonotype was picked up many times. CDR3 DNA: TGTGCCACCAGCAGAGATCGGACAGGGGGCAGCGAGCAGTACTTC. This sequence encodes CATSRDRTGGSEQYF. The chain has TRBV15 and TRBJ2-7, with TRBD1 identical over 11 bases. Germline V lookup: CDR1 LNHNV, CDR2 YYDKDF (reference sequence). The CDR3 contains 15 residues. The junction had 4 bases not matched to a gene; V was cut back by 0 bases and J by 6 bases. The complete variable domain, with remaining parts taken from reference TRBV15 and TRBJ2-7, reads DAMVIQNPRYQVTQFGKPVTLSCSQTLNHNVMYWYQQKSSQAPKLLFHYYDKDFNNEADTPDNFQSRRPNTSFCFLDIRSPGLGDTAMYLCATSRDRTGGSEQYFGPGTRLTVT.

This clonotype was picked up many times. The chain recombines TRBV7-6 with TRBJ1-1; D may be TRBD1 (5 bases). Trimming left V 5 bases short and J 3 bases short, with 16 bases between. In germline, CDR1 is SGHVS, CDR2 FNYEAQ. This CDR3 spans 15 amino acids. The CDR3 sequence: CASSRPRGVDTEAFF. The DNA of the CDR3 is TGTGCCAGCAGCCGGCCGAGAGGGGTTGACACTGAAGCTTTCTTT. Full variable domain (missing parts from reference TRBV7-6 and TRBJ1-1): GAGVSQSPRYKVTKRGQDVALRCDPISGHVSLYWYRQALGQGPEFLTYFNYEAQQDKSGLPNDRFSAERPEGSISTLTIQRTEQRDSAMYRCASSRPRGVDTEAFFGQGTRLTVV.

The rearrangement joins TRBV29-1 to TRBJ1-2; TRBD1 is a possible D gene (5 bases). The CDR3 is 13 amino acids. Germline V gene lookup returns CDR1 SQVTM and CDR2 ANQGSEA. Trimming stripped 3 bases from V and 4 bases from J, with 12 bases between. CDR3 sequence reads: CSVEPGPSYGYTF. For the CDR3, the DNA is TGCAGCGTTGAGCCAGGGCCAAGCTATGGCTACACCTTC.

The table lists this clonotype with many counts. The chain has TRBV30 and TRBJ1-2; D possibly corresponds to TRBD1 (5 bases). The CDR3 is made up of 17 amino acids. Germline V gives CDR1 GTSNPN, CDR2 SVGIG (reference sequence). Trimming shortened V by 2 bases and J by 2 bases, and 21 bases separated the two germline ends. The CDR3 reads CAWSRGASGRSNYGYTF. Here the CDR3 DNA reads TGTGCCTGGAGTCGTGGGGCCTCCGGACGATCAAACTATGGCTACACCTTC.

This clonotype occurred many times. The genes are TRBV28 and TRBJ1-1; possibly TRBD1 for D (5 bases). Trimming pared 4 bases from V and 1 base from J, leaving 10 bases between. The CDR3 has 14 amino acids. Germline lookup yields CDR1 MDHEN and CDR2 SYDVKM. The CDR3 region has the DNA TGTGCCAGCAGTTGGGGGGAGACGAACACTGAAGCTTTCTTT. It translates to CASSWGETNTEAFF.

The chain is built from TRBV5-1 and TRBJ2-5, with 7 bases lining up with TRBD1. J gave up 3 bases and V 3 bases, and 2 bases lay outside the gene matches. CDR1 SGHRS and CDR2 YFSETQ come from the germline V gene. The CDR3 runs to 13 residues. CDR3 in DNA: TGCGCCAGCAGCTCGGGACAGAAAGAGACCCAGTACTTC. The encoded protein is CASSSGQKETQYF.

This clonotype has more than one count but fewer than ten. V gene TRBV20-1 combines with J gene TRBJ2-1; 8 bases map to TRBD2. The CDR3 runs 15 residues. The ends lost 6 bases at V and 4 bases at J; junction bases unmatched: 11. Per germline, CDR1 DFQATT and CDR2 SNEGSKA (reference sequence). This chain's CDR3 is CSAPVGGGTYNEQFF. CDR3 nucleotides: TGCAGTGCACCCGTTGGCGGGGGGACTTACAATGAGCAGTTCTTC.

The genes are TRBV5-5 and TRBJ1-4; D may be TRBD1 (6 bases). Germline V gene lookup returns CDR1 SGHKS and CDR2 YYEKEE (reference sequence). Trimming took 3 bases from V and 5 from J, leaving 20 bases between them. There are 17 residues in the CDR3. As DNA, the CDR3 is TGTGCCAGCAGCTCGTTCGGGACAACAACTAGGAATGAAAAACTGTTTTTT. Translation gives CASSSFGTTTRNEKLFF.

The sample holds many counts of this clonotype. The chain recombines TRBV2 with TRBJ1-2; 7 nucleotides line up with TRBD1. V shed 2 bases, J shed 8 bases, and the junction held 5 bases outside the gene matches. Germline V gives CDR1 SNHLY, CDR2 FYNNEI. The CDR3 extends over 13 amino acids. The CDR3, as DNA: TGTGCCAGCAGTGAAACCGGACAGGTCGGCTACACCTTC. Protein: CASSETGQVGYTF.

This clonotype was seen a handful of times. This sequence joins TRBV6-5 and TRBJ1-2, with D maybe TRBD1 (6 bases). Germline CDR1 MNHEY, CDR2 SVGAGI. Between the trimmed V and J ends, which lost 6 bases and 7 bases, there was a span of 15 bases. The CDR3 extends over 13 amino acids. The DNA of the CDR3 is TGTGCCAGCAGACCAGGGGAAGGTTCTGGCTACACCTTC. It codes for CASRPGEGSGYTF.

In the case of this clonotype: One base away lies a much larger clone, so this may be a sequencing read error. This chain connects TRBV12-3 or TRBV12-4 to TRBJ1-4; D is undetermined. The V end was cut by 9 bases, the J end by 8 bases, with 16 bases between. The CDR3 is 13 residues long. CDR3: CARSNGVSEKLFF. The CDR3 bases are TGTGCCAGAAGCAACGGGGTTTCGGAAAAACTGTTTTTT.

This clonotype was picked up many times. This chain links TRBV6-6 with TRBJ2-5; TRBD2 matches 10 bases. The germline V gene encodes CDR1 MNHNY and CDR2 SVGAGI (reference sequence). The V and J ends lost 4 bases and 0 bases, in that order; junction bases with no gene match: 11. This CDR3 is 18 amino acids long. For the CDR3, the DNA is TGTGCCAGCAGTTCCCAAAGTAGCGGGGGGCCGCACCAAGAGACCCAGTACTTC. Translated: CASSSQSSGGPHQETQYF.

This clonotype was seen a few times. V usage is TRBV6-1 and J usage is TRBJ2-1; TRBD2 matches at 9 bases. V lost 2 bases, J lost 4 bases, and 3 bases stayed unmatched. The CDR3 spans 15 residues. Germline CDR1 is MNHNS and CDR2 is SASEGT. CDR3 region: CASSEFAGGYNEQFF. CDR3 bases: TGTGCCAGCAGTGAATTTGCGGGGGGGTACAATGAGCAGTTCTTC.

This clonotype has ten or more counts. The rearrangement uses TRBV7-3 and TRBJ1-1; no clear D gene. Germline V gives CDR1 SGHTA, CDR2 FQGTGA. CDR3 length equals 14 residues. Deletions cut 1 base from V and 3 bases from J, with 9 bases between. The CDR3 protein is CASSLIAGDTEAFF. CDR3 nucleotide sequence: TGTGCCAGCAGCTTAATCGCAGGAGACACTGAAGCTTTCTTT.

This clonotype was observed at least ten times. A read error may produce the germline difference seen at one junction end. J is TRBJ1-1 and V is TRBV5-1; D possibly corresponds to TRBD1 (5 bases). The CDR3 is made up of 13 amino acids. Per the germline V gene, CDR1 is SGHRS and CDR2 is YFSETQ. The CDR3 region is CASSLGVNTEAFF. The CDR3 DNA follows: TGTGCCAGCAGCTTAGGGGTTAACACTGAAGCTTTCTTT. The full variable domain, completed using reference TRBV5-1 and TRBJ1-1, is KAGVTQTPRYLIKTRGQQVTLSCSPISGHRSVSWYQQTPGQGLQFLFEYFSETQRNKGNFPGRFSGRQFSNSRSEMNVSTLELGDSALYLCASSLGVNTEAFFGQGTRLTVV.

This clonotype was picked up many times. Here the CDR3 reads CASSPRQGRSTDTQYF. CDR3 in DNA: TGTGCCAGCAGCCCCCGTCAGGGCAGAAGCACAGATACGCAGTATTTT. The genes are TRBV7-2 and TRBJ2-3; D might be TRBD1 (5 bases). This CDR3 region has 16 residues. Per the germline V gene, CDR1 is SGHTA and CDR2 is FQGNSA. The V end was cut by 5 bases, the J end by 0 bases, with 15 bases between. Looking up the rest from reference TRBV7-2 and TRBJ2-3 gives the full variable domain: GAGVSQSPSNKVTEKGKDVELRCDPISGHTALYWYRQSLGQGLEFLIYFQGNSAPDKSGLPSDRFSAERTGGSVSTLTIQRTQQEDSAVYLCASSPRQGRSTDTQYFGPGTRLTVL.

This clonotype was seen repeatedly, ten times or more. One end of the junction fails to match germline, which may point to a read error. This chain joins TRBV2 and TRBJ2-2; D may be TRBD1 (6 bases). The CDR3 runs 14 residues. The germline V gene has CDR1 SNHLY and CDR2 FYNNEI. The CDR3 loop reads CASREGTTTGELFF. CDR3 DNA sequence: TGTGCCAGCAGAGAAGGGACAACCACCGGGGAGCTGTTTTTT.

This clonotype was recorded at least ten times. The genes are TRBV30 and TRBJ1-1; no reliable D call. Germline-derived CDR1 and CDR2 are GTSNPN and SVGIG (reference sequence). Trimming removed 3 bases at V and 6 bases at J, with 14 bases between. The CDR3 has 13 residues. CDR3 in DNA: TGTGCCTGGAGGGGCGCCGGGCGGCCTGAAGCTTTCTTT. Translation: CAWRGAGRPEAFF. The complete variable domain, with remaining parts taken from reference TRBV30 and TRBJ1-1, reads SQTIHQWPATLVQPVGSPLSLECTVEGTSNPNLYWYRQAAGRGLQLLFYSVGIGQISSEVPQNLSASRPQDRQFILSSKKLLLSDSGFYLCAWRGAGRPEAFFGQGTRLTVV.

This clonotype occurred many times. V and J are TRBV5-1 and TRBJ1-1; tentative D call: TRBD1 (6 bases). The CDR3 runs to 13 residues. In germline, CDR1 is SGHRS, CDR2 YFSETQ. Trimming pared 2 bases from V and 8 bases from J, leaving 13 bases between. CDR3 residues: CASSLWVGGEAFF. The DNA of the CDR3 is TGCGCCAGCAGCTTATGGGTAGGGGGAGAAGCTTTCTTT.

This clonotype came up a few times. The chain's CDR3 is CASSRDASGGYNEQFF. The CDR3 region has the DNA TGTGCCAGCAGCCGAGATGCCAGCGGGGGGTACAATGAGCAGTTCTTC. The rearrangement links TRBV3-1 to TRBJ2-1; 9 nucleotides line up with TRBD2. With V trimmed by 4 bases and J by 4 bases, 8 bases remained unmatched. The CDR3 covers 16 residues. The germline V gene has CDR1 LGHDT and CDR2 YNNKEL (reference sequence).